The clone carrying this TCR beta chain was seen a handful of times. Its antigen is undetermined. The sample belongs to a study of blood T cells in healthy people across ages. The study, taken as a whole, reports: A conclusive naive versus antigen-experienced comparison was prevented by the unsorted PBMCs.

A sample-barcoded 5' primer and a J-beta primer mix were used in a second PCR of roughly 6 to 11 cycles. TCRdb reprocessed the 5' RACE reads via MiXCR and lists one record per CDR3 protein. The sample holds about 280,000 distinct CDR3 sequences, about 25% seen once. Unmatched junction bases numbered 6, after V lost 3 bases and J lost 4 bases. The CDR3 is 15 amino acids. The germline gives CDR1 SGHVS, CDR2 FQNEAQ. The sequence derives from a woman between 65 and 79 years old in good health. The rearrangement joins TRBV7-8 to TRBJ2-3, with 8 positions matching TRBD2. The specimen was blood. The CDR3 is CASSLREVSADTQYF. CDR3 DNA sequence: TGTGCCAGCAGCTTGCGGGAGGTAAGCGCAGATACGCAGTATTTT.